The rows below give T cell receptor beta chains drawn from one sample of a study of blood T cell repertoires in COVID-19. Profiling relied on immunoSEQ multiplex PCR, and the TCRdb table lists in-frame clones only, not all of them. The sample shows about 190,000 clones, around 78% of them seen only once. The sequenced sample was peripheral blood. These receptor sequences come from a woman aged 80 or over with active or convalescent COVID-19. Both conserved end residues are part of each CDR3. Each record gives: J gene, D gene, clone size, V gene, CDR3 DNA, CDR3 protein. The D gene is left open where the match is weak. Not every row has a clone size; where given, it reads once, few, many or a size class.

TRBJ1-2 NA NA TRBV7-9 TGTGCCAGCAGCCCCGTCTGGCGGGGCTACACCTTC CASSPVWRGYTF
TRBJ2-2 NA NA TRBV9 TGTGCCAGCAGCACATCCCCGAGGAGTTCGAACACCGGGGAGCTGTTTTTT CASSTSPRSSNTGELFF
TRBJ2-5 TRBD1 NA TRBV6-6 TGTGCCAGCGGGAAAGAGACAGGGGAGACCCAGTACTTC CASGKETGETQYF
TRBJ2-7 TRBD2 NA TRBV29-1 TGCAGCGTTGAGGGGGGACTAGCTGGGGAGCAGTACTTC CSVEGGLAGEQYF
TRBJ1-5 NA once TRBV10-3 TGTGCCATCAGTATGGGGGCTAATCAGCCCCAGCATTTT CAISMGANQPQHF
TRBJ1-1 NA NA TRBV6-5 TGTGCCAGCAGTTTCCTGGGCGGGTACACTGAAGCTTTCTTT CASSFLGGYTEAFF
TRBJ2-7 NA NA TRBV27 TGTGCCAGCAGTTTATTACAGGGAGCCTACGAGCAGTACTTC CASSLLQGAYEQYF
TRBJ1-3 NA few TRBV4-2 TGTGCCAGCAGCCAAGCAATCCACTCTGGAAACACCATATATTTT CASSQAIHSGNTIYF
TRBJ1-5 TRBD1 few TRBV6-2/TRBV6-3 TGTGCCAGCAGTTACTCGACGTGGACAGGGGGCGAGGGACAGCCCCAGCATTTT CASSYSTWTGGEGQPQHF
TRBJ2-7 NA NA TRBV5-1 TGCGCCAGCAGCTCAAATTACGAGCAGTACTTC CASSSNYEQYF
TRBJ1-2 TRBD1 NA TRBV6-5 TGTGCCAGCAGTTACTCAGGGGGCGAAAGCTACACCTTC CASSYSGGESYTF
TRBJ1-5 NA NA TRBV7-2 TGTGCCAGCAGCTTAGCAGGCGGGGGCAATCAGCCCCAGCATTTT CASSLAGGGNQPQHF
TRBJ1-5 NA NA TRBV2 TGTGCCAGCAGTGCAGAGGTCAATCAGCCCCAGCATTTT CASSAEVNQPQHF
TRBJ2-7 NA once TRBV2 TGTGCCAGCAGTTCCGGGATCTACGAGCAGTACTTC CASSSGIYEQYF
TRBJ2-5 NA NA TRBV14 TGTGCCAGCAGCCAGGAGGAGACCCAGTACTTC CASSQEETQYF
TRBJ2-1 NA once TRBV28 TGTGCCAGCAGTCCCGGACTACGCTCCTACAATGAGCAGTTCTTC CASSPGLRSYNEQFF
TRBJ1-5 NA NA TRBV10-3 TGTGCCATCGGGTTATCGGGAGGAGACCAGCCCCAGCATTTT CAIGLSGGDQPQHF
TRBJ2-1 TRBD1 NA TRBV6-2/TRBV6-3 TGTGCCAGCAGTTTAAACGGGGACAGCGGCTACAATGAGCAGTTCTTC CASSLNGDSGYNEQFF
TRBJ2-1 NA NA TRBV21-1 TGTGCCAGCAGCAAAAAGGCCAAAGGGAGTTGTGGGGGGGGCCGGAAATACAATGAGCAGTTCTTC CASSKKAKGSCGGGRKYNEQFF
TRBJ1-4 NA NA TRBV5-1 TGCGCCAGCAGCGATGCGTCGGGGTTCAGGGAAAAACTGTTTTTT CASSDASGFREKLFF
TRBJ2-3 NA NA TRBV18 TGTGCCAGCTCACCGCGCGGAGGGCCCACAGATACGCAGTATTTT CASSPRGGPTDTQYF
TRBJ2-1 TRBD1 NA TRBV5-1 TGCGCCAGCGCACAGGGGGCCGATTACAATGAGCAGTTCTTC CASAQGADYNEQFF
TRBJ1-2 NA NA TRBV3-1/TRBV3-2 TGTGCCAGCAGCCAAGTTCAGGGGAACTATGGCTACACCTTC CASSQVQGNYGYTF
TRBJ2-3 TRBD2 NA TRBV5-1 TGCGCCAGCGCCCTAGCGGGGGGGCCGGTCCTAGATACGCAGTATTTT CASALAGGPVLDTQYF
TRBJ1-1 NA NA TRBV27 TGTGCCAGCCGCGGACAGACCTTGAACACTGAAGCTTTCTTT CASRGQTLNTEAFF
TRBJ1-5 NA NA TRBV28 TGTGCCAGCAGTTGGCAGGGAACCCAGCCCCAGCATTTT CASSWQGTQPQHF
TRBJ1-2 NA NA TRBV7-2 TGTGCCAGCAGTCCGCGGGGGCAGTACTATGGCTACACCTTC CASSPRGQYYGYTF
TRBJ2-7 NA NA TRBV6-2/TRBV6-3 TGTGCCAGCAGTTACTCGTGGACGGCGGGGCACGAGCAGTACTTC CASSYSWTAGHEQYF
TRBJ2-7 TRBD1 NA TRBV28 TGTGCCAGCAGTACTAGCTCTGGGACAGGGGGTATTAGCTACGAGCAGTACTTC CASSTSSGTGGISYEQYF
TRBJ1-2 NA NA TRBV28 TGTGCCAGCAACACCAAGAACTATGGCTACACCTTC CASNTKNYGYTF
TRBJ2-2 TRBD2 NA TRBV4-2 TGTGCCAGCAGCCAAGATCCGGTAGCGGGGGGGCCCGGGGAGCTGTTTTTT CASSQDPVAGGPGELFF
TRBJ2-1 NA NA TRBV6-2/TRBV6-3 TGTGCCAGCAGTTTAGGACACAGGGTACCTGAGCAGTTCTTC CASSLGHRVPEQFF
TRBJ2-2 TRBD1 once TRBV19 TGTGCCAGTGGGACAGGGTGGGCCGGGGAGCTGTTTTTT CASGTGWAGELFF
TRBJ1-2 TRBD1 NA TRBV3-1/TRBV3-2 TGTGCCAGCAGCCAAGTTGACCCCACAGGGGCCTCTGGCTACACCTTC CASSQVDPTGASGYTF
TRBJ2-3 TRBD1 once TRBV11-2 TGTGCCAGCAGCTTAGTAATCGGGGGACAGGGAGGGACAGATACGCAGTATTTT CASSLVIGGQGGTDTQYF
TRBJ1-5 TRBD1 NA TRBV7-2 TGTGCCAGCAGCTCAACAACAGGGGGATACCAGCCCCAGCATTTT CASSSTTGGYQPQHF
TRBJ1-2 TRBD1 NA TRBV12-3/TRBV12-4 TGTGCCAGCAGACCGGACAGGGGGCGAAGCTACACCTTC CASRPDRGRSYTF
TRBJ1-1 NA few TRBV5-6 TGTGCCAGCAGCTTAGGGGTAAGGAACACTGAAGCTTTCTTT CASSLGVRNTEAFF
TRBJ2-7 TRBD2 NA TRBV5-1 TGCGCCAGCAGCTTGGAATTAGCGGGGGCCTACGAGCAGTACTTC CASSLELAGAYEQYF
TRBJ2-3 NA NA TRBV9 TGTGCCAGCACCCGACAGGACTTTAGCACAGATACGCAGTATTTT CASTRQDFSTDTQYF
TRBJ2-3 NA NA TRBV11-2 TGTGCCAGCAGCTTCTCGGGACAAACGCAGTATTTT CASSFSGQTQYF
TRBJ1-1 NA NA TRBV7-9 TGTGCCAGCAGCTTGTCAGGGTCTGATACCACTGAAGCTTTCTTT CASSLSGSDTTEAFF
TRBJ2-7 TRBD2 few TRBV5-4 TGTGCCAGCAGCCAGTCTAGCGGGGGGTACGAGCAGTACTTC CASSQSSGGYEQYF
TRBJ2-1 NA few TRBV6-2/TRBV6-3 TGTGCCAGCAGTAGTCGCAGGGACAATGAGCAGTTCTTC CASSSRRDNEQFF
TRBJ1-2 TRBD1 NA TRBV4-3 TGCGCCAGCAGCCAAGATCGGACAGGAAACTATGGCTACACCTTC CASSQDRTGNYGYTF
TRBJ1-6 TRBD1 many TRBV28 TGTGCCAGCAGCTCGATCCCGAGGGGGCGATGGGATTCACCCCTCCACTTT CASSSIPRGRWDSPLHF
TRBJ1-3 NA NA TRBV4-2 TGTGCCAGCAGCCAAGATTGGAGCAGTTCTGGAAACACCATATATTTT CASSQDWSSSGNTIYF
TRBJ2-5 TRBD2 NA TRBV3-1/TRBV3-2 TGTGCCAGCAGCCCATCTAGCGGGGGGGGTAGGGAGACCCAGTACTTC CASSPSSGGGRETQYF
TRBJ1-2 NA few TRBV3-1/TRBV3-2 TGTGCCAGCAGCCATCGCAGGGCCGATTCTCGCTACACCTTC CASSHRRADSRYTF
TRBJ1-2 TRBD1 NA TRBV30 TGTGCCTGGGTGCAGGGGGCATGGGGCTACACCTTC CAWVQGAWGYTF